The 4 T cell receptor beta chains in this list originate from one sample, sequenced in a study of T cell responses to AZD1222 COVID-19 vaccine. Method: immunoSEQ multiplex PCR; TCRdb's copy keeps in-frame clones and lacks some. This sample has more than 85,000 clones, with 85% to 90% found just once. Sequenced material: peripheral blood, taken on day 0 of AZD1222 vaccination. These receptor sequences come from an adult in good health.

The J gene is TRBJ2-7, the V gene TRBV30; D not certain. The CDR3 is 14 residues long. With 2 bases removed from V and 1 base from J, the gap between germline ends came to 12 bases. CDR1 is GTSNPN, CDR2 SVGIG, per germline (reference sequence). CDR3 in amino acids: CAWSSLRRSYEQYF. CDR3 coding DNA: TGTGCCTGGAGTTCCCTCAGAAGGTCCTACGAGCAGTACTTC. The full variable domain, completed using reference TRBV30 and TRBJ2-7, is SQTIHQWPATLVQPVGSPLSLECTVEGTSNPNLYWYRQAAGRGLQLLFYSVGIGQISSEVPQNLSASRPQDRQFILSSKKLLLSDSGFYLCAWSSLRRSYEQYFGPGTRLTVT.

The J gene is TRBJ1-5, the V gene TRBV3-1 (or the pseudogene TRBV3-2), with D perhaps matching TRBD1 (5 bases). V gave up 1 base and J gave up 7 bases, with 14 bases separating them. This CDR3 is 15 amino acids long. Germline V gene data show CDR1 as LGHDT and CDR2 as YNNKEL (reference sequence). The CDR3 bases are TGTGCCAGCAGCCAAGGACCGGGACGGGAGCAGCCCCAGCATTTT. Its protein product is CASSQGPGREQPQHF.

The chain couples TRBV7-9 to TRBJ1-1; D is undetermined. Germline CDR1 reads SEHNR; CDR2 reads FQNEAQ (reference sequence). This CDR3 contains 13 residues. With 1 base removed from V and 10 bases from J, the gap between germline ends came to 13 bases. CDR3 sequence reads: CASSLEVAGSAFF. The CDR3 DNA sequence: TGTGCCAGCAGCTTAGAGGTGGCAGGCTCAGCTTTCTTT.

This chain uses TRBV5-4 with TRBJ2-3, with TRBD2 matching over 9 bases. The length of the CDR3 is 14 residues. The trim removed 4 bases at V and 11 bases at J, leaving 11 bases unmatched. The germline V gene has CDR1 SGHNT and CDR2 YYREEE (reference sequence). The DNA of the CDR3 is TGTGCCAGCAGCCTAGCGGGATCAAACGGGAGGCAGTATTTT. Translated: CASSLAGSNGRQYF.